Following are 19 T cell receptor beta chains from one sample sequenced in a study of blood T cell repertoires in COVID-19. TCRdb keeps only in-frame clones here, not all; method: immunoSEQ multiplex PCR. The sample shows 170,000 or so clones, approximately 83% of them seen only once. Material for sequencing was peripheral blood. These receptors all stem from a woman aged 55-70 years with acute or convalescent COVID-19.

The genes are TRBV2 and TRBJ1-4; 9 nucleotides match TRBD1. Germline assignment: CDR1 SNHLY and CDR2 FYNNEI. V gave up 7 bases and J gave up 6 bases; unmatched junction bases: 9. This CDR3 has 15 amino acids. The CDR3 sequence: CASKGGGQGYEKLFF. As DNA, the CDR3 is TGTGCCAGCAAGGGAGGAGGACAGGGGTATGAAAAACTGTTTTTT.

The rearrangement uses TRBV29-1 and TRBJ2-7; TRBD1 agrees at 8 bases. V dropped 6 bases and J dropped 4; count of bases not matched to a gene: 5. Germline values: CDR1 SQVTM, CDR2 ANQGSEA. The CDR3 runs to 12 residues. CDR3 amino acids: CSVGDRRYEQYF. CDR3 in DNA: TGCAGCGTAGGGGACAGGAGGTACGAGCAGTACTTC.

This sequence joins TRBV11-1 and TRBJ2-7; D is perhaps TRBD2 (5 bases). The CDR3 is 14 residues long. Trimming shortened V by 1 base and J by 0 bases, and 7 bases separated the two germline ends. Looked up from germline, CDR1 is SGHAT and CDR2 is FQDESV (reference sequence). The CDR3 here is CASSLDRGSYEQYF. For the CDR3, the DNA is TGTGCCAGCAGCTTAGATCGGGGCTCCTACGAGCAGTACTTC.

This chain connects TRBV4-2 to TRBJ1-2, with D perhaps matching TRBD1 (5 bases). The V end lost 1 base, the J end lost 4 bases, and 13 bases lay between the germline ends. The CDR3 loop spans 15 amino acids. CDR1 is LGHNA, CDR2 YNFKEQ, per germline. The CDR3 is CASSQALGGAYGYTF. The CDR3 DNA is TGTGCCAGCAGCCAAGCGCTGGGAGGGGCCTATGGCTACACCTTC.

The genes are TRBV6-5 and TRBJ2-7; TRBD1 agrees at 10 bases. Germline CDR1 and CDR2: MNHEY and SVGAGI. This CDR3 has 15 residues. The J segment lost 4 bases and the V segment lost 6 bases, leaving 9 bases of the junction unmatched. This chain's CDR3 is CASSRGTGVKYEQYF. The CDR3 DNA reads as TGTGCCAGCAGCCGCGGGACAGGGGTTAAATACGAGCAGTACTTC.

This clone was detected only a few times. The J gene is TRBJ1-1, the V gene TRBV18; D unresolved. CDR1 is KGHSH and CDR2 is LQKENI in the germline V gene. This CDR3 is built from 14 residues. Trimming stripped 6 bases from V and 4 bases from J, with 15 bases between. As DNA, the CDR3 is TGTGCCAGCTCCACAAACCTAGGCCCCACTGAAGCTTTCTTT. Translated: CASSTNLGPTEAFF.

In its sample, this clone was seen a few times. The rearrangement links TRBV28 to TRBJ2-7; possibly TRBD1 for D (6 bases). Trimming took off 6 bases at V and 7 bases at J, with 13 bases between the two ends. Germline values: CDR1 MDHEN, CDR2 SYDVKM. The CDR3 spans 12 residues. CDR3 sequence (DNA): TGTGCCAGCAGCTTCACAGGGCGAGAGCAGTACTTC. Translated, it gives CASSFTGREQYF.

The chain couples TRBV6-2 or TRBV6-3 to TRBJ2-5; 9 bases are a match to TRBD2. Per germline, CDR1 MNHEY and CDR2 SVGEGT. The CDR3 runs to 16 residues. After removal of 4 bases from V and 2 bases from J, the junction contained 8 bases not matched to a gene. The DNA for the CDR3 is TGTGCCAGCAGTTCCTCAGCTGCGGGGGGGCAAGAGACCCAGTACTTC. Residues: CASSSSAAGGQETQYF.

Remarks on this clone: Relative to the germline gene, one junction end is altered; a read error may explain this. The chain joins TRBV18 to TRBJ1-2, with D unclear. Germline assignment: CDR1 KGHSH and CDR2 LQKENI. CDR3 size: 16 residues. CDR3: CASSPRFPGKDYSYTF. CDR3 sequence (DNA): TGTGCCAGCTCACCCCGGTTCCCGGGAAAGGACTATAGCTACACCTTC.

V usage is TRBV7-8 and J usage is TRBJ2-7; TRBD1 might be the D (6 bases). The CDR3 is 14 amino acids. V gave up 5 bases and J gave up 0 bases, with 11 bases separating them. Germline V CDR1 and CDR2: SGHVS, FQNEAQ. In DNA form, the CDR3 reads TGTGCCAGCAGCCGAGAGGGGGTCTCCTACGAGCAGTACTTC. It codes for CASSREGVSYEQYF. The full variable domain, with the rest looked up from reference TRBV7-8 and TRBJ2-7, is GAGVSQSPRYKVAKRGQDVALRCDPISGHVSLFWYQQALGQGPEFLTYFQNEAQLDKSGLPSDRFFAERPEGSVSTLKIQRTQQEDSAVYLCASSREGVSYEQYFGPGTRLTVT.

This clone was seen once. The chain has TRBV3-1 (or the pseudogene TRBV3-2) and TRBJ2-2; no reliable D call. The CDR3 totals 19 residues. CDR1 is LGHDT, CDR2 YNNKEL, per germline (reference sequence). Deletions cut 0 bases from V and 6 bases from J, with 23 bases between. The CDR3 DNA reads TGTGCCAGCAGCCAAGATTGGGTATCGGCTGAGGTTCGCCCCGGGGAGCTGTTTTTT. This codes for CASSQDWVSAEVRPGELFF.

V usage is TRBV29-1 and J usage is TRBJ2-3; no reliable D call. V dropped 7 bases and J dropped 2 bases, with 13 bases sitting between them. This CDR3 has 13 amino acids. Per the germline V gene, CDR1 is SQVTM and CDR2 is ANQGSEA. The CDR3 loop reads CSATRPHTDTQYF. CDR3 DNA sequence: TGCAGCGCCACGCGCCCTCACACAGATACGCAGTATTTT.

The V gene is TRBV29-1, the J gene TRBJ1-2; D is unresolved. The V end was cut by 0 bases, the J end by 4 bases, with 12 bases between. Germline loops: CDR1 SQVTM, CDR2 ANQGSEA. This CDR3 region has 14 residues. The DNA of the CDR3 is TGCAGCGTTGAAGATGGATCGGGTGGCTATGGCTACACCTTC. This translates into CSVEDGSGGYGYTF.

The chain employs TRBV5-4 and TRBJ1-1; D ambiguous. The length of the CDR3 is 15 residues. The V gene lost 0 bases and the J gene lost 4 bases, with 13 bases spanning the gap. The germline V gene encodes CDR1 SGHNT and CDR2 YYREEE (reference sequence). CDR3 bases: TGTGCCAGCAGCTTGGAGCGGGGAGGTGGCACTGAAGCTTTCTTT. Translation gives CASSLERGGGTEAFF.

The rearrangement uses TRBV6-6 and TRBJ2-2, with 10 bases lining up with TRBD2. The CDR3 consists of 16 residues. Germline V gene sequence: CDR1 MNHNY, CDR2 SVGAGI (reference sequence). V lost 3 bases, J lost 0 bases, and 1 base stayed unmatched. This CDR3 reads CASSYSGGSNTGELFF. The CDR3 region has the DNA TGTGCCAGCAGTTATAGCGGGGGGTCGAACACCGGGGAGCTGTTTTTT.

The chain joins TRBV14 to TRBJ1-1, with 7 bases fitting TRBD1. Germline V CDR1 and CDR2: SGHDN, FVKESK. The V and J ends lost 4 bases and 0 bases, in that order; junction bases with no gene match: 2. The CDR3 sequence is 14 residues long. The CDR3 loop reads CASSLGQMNTEAFF. CDR3 bases: TGTGCCAGCAGCCTGGGACAGATGAACACTGAAGCTTTCTTT.

The chain employs TRBV6-1 and TRBJ1-2; the match to TRBD1 covers 10 bases. J was trimmed by 2 bases and V by 3 bases; bases with no gene match: 3. CDR1 is MNHNS, CDR2 SASEGT, per germline. The length of the CDR3 is 15 residues. The CDR3, as DNA: TGTGCCAGCAGTGACCGGACAGGGGGGAACTATGGCTACACCTTC. Translation: CASSDRTGGNYGYTF.

In regard to this clone: This same CDR3 is encoded by further DNA sequences in the sample. The CDR3 DNA follows: TGTGCCAGCAGCACAGGGGGCTATGGCTACACCTTC. It translates to CASSTGGYGYTF. The chain couples TRBV27 to TRBJ1-2, with 8 bases identical to TRBD1. Germline CDR1 is MNHEY and CDR2 is SMNVEV (reference sequence). V lost 6 bases and J lost 4; bases outside the gene matches: 1. The CDR3 is made up of 12 amino acids.

The chain employs TRBV30 and TRBJ2-4; 8 bases agree with TRBD1. This CDR3 is built from 19 residues. CDR1 and CDR2 from the germline V gene are GTSNPN and SVGIG (reference sequence). V trimming: 2 bases; J trimming: 2 bases; junction bases outside the gene matches: 17. The chain's CDR3 is CAWSLLGQGTSSSKNIQYF. The CDR3 nucleotides are TGTGCCTGGAGTCTCCTCGGACAGGGAACCTCTTCGTCCAAAAACATTCAGTACTTC.